The source of this T cell receptor beta chain is a study of early T cells in non-severe SARS-CoV-2 infection. Overall study context: Sequenced material consisted of bulk RNA (from unsorted whole blood), and chains were unpaired.

Germline loops: CDR1 SGHTA, CDR2 FQGNSA. This CDR3 is built from 13 residues. V dropped 5 bases and J dropped 4 bases, with 10 bases sitting between them. This clonotype was seen ten or more times. Researchers tagged individual cDNA molecules with unique molecular identifiers. Via MiXCR, TCRdb re-called the 5' RACE reads, giving one row per CDR3 protein. The sample has 70,000 to 85,000 distinct CDR3 sequences; about 12% are singletons. The material sequenced was whole blood. This chain connects TRBV7-2 to TRBJ2-3; no clear D gene. The receptor was derived from an adult who was a healthcare worker with PCR-confirmed SARS-CoV-2 infection or an uninfected control (not recorded which). CDR3 sequence: CASSLGVSDTQYF. For the CDR3, the DNA is TGTGCCAGCAGCCTCGGAGTTTCAGATACGCAGTATTTT.